This T cell receptor (beta chain) is from a study of T cells in Graves' hyperthyroidism and ophthalmopathy. Findings of the study overall: Appearing also in blood were most of the thyroid clonotypes expanded above 0.001.

The CDR3 regions of TCR beta were amplified from RNA transcripts. Using the HTBI primer set, a first-round RT-PCR was run on the TCR CDR3. One entry per CDR3 protein results from TCRdb running MiXCR on the multiplex PCR reads. Among some 690,000 distinct CDR3 sequences listed, roughly 17% were seen once. No progression to ophthalmopathy during 18 months of follow-up defined stable disease. Clinical symptoms, serum thyroxine, TRAb, thyroid ultrasound and orbital computed tomography established diagnosis. V lost 1 base to trimming and J lost 7 bases, with 14 bases between them. This CDR3 has 15 amino acids. The germline V gene encodes CDR1 SGHAT and CDR2 FQNNGV. This clonotype was found many times. Its target is not known.

This chain joins TRBV11-2 and TRBJ2-1; tentatively, D is TRBD2 (5 bases). This clonotype originated in a man aged 45-65 years with Graves' hyperthyroidism. The sequencing input was blood. The CDR3 DNA reads as TGTGCCAGCAGCTTAGGAGCGGTCACGGGTAATGAGCAGTTCTTC. The encoded protein is CASSLGAVTGNEQFF.